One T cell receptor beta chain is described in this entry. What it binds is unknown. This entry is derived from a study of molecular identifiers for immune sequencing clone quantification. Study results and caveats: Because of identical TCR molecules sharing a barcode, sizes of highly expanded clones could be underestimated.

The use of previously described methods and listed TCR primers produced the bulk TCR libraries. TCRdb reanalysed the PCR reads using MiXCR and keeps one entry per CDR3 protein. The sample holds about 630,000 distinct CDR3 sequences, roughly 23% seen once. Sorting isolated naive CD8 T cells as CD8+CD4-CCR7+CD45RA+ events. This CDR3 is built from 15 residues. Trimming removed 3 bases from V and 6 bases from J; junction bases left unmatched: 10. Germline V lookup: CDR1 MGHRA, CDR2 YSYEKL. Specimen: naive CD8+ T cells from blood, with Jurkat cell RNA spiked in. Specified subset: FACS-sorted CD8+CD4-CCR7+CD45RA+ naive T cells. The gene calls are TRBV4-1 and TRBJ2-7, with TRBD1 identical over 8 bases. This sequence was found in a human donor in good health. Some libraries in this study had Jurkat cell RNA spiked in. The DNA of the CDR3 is TGCGCCAGCAGCCATGCCCATCCACAGGGGGGCGAGCAGTACTTC. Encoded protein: CASSHAHPQGGEQYF.